The sequence of this T cell receptor (beta chain) was determined in a study of T cells after yellow fever vaccination. The CDR3 is made up of 14 amino acids. CDR1 ENHRY and CDR2 SYGVKD come from the germline V gene. Trimming pared 4 bases from V and 7 bases from J, leaving 17 bases between. Whole-study findings and limits: Post-booster repertoires again held most primary-vaccination clones (approximately 96% CD4, about 90% CD8). Some clonotypes were seen in both the CD4 and the CD8 compartments. These made up a small share and likely arose from convergent recombination.

Universal primer sites and UMIs were introduced during 5'RACE template-switching synthesis of TCR cDNA. Each CDR3 protein is one row after TCRdb ran MiXCR on the 5' RACE reads. The data show about 170,000 distinct CDR3 sequences, approximately 6.2% seen once. The table lists this clonotype with a few counts. Its antigen is still unknown. The chain couples TRBV10-3 to TRBJ2-7, with D maybe TRBD1 (6 bases). The source of this sequence is a man aged 18-30 years who received the YFV17D yellow fever vaccine. Sequenced material: CD4+ T cells sorted from PBMCs, taken on the day of the first yellow fever vaccination. The CDR3 here is CAISVSGGRGEQYF. CDR3 DNA: TGTGCCATCAGTGTTAGTGGGGGCCGGGGTGAGCAGTACTTC.